This T cell receptor beta chain was recovered during a study of T cell repertoires in cytomegalovirus infection. About the study: Public TCR beta signature analysis indicated the presence of both CMV infection and matching HLA type.

Worth noting for this clonotype: What it recognizes is unknown. One end of the junction fails to match germline, which may point to a read error.

The CDR3 loop spans 15 amino acids. Study-level findings and limits: HLA-C-restricted CMV clonotypes gave the most frequent clonotype in two of eight donors. CMV carriers having the relevant HLA were flagged by cumulative public TCR beta family frequency.

TCRdb passed the reads through MiXCR, listing each CDR3 protein once. Of about 600,000 distinct CDR3 sequences detected, less than 25% appear once; the ten largest clones hold around 8%. The TCR was taken from a human donor in good health (CMV status not recorded). Some clones in this sample may be carry-over from other donors' samples. V usage is TRBV12-3 or TRBV12-4 and J usage is TRBJ1-5; 8 nucleotides align to TRBD1. The sample taken for sequencing was CD8+ T cells from PBMCs. The CDR3 region is CASSQDRASSQPQHF. The CDR3 bases are TGTGCCAGCAGCCAGGACAGGGCAAGCAGTCAGCCCCAGCATTTT.